Listed here is a single T cell receptor (beta chain). The entry originates in a study of blood T cell repertoires in COVID-19. For the study at large: The United States, Italy and Spain were the sources of the acute and convalescent COVID-19 samples.

As handled by the study authors: Using reference gene primer amplification, nucleated cell counts were estimated. Produced via immunoSEQ multiplex PCR; TCRdb's table is partial and in-frame only. That table is the source of V, J and clone size, and D and trimming were worked out from the DNA. The sample lists about 240,000 clones; around nine tenths were seen once. Participants' own reports of clinical history determined their cohort assignment. Symptom resolution, clearance, or two negative PCRs marked donors in Cohort 3 as recovered. Germline CDR1 MDHEN, CDR2 SYDVKM. The CDR3 spans 15 residues. V gave up 7 bases and J gave up 0 bases, with 12 bases separating them.

V is TRBV28 and J is TRBJ2-2, with D perhaps matching TRBD1 (5 bases). The sample was PBMCs or T cells enriched from blood (not recorded which). This TCR was sampled from a woman aged 30 to 39 who had recovered from COVID-19. In DNA, the CDR3 is TGTGCCAGCACCCCCACAGGAACGAACACCGGGGAGCTGTTTTTT. This gives the protein CASTPTGTNTGELFF.